This entry features one T cell receptor (beta chain) sequence. These data come from a study of T cells after somatic rescue of genetic block. Profiling relied on immunoSEQ multiplex PCR, and the TCRdb table lists in-frame clones only, not all of them. The sample yields 45,000 to 55,000 clones, 90% to 97% seen once. The receptor was isolated from a child in the first two years of life. Input material: peripheral blood mononuclear cells (PBMCs).

The CDR3 protein is CASSLGEAKNIQYF. The DNA of the CDR3 is TGTGCCAGCAGCTTAGGGGAGGCCAAAAACATTCAGTACTTC. The gene calls are TRBV13 and TRBJ2-4, with D uncertain. The CDR3 has 14 amino acids. Germline CDR1 and CDR2: PRHDT and FYEKMQ (reference sequence). V dropped 0 bases and J dropped 1 base, with 4 bases sitting between them.